These T cell receptor beta chains were read from a single sample in a study of blood T cell repertoires in COVID-19. TCRdb keeps only in-frame clones here, not all; method: immunoSEQ multiplex PCR. This sample has around 250,000 clones, with about four fifths found just once. Sequencing was performed on peripheral blood. These receptors came from a man under 40 who had recovered from COVID-19. CDR3s leave out the opening cysteine and the closing phenylalanine or tryptophan. Each record gives: D gene, J gene, V gene, CDR3 protein. The D gene is left open where the match is weak.

D gene: NA; J gene: TRBJ2-5; V gene: TRBV6-5; CDR3 protein: ASRAQDRAGETQY
D gene: NA; J gene: TRBJ2-5; V gene: TRBV5-1; CDR3 protein: ASSLKGLQETQY
D gene: NA; J gene: TRBJ2-2; V gene: TRBV2; CDR3 protein: ASSEQEGGELF
D gene: NA; J gene: TRBJ1-4; V gene: TRBV2; CDR3 protein: ASIWGQEKLF
D gene: TRBD2; J gene: TRBJ2-1; V gene: TRBV10-1; CDR3 protein: ASSESRGGTYNEQF
D gene: TRBD2; J gene: TRBJ2-5; V gene: TRBV12-3/TRBV12-4; CDR3 protein: ASRTGRGETQY
D gene: TRBD2; J gene: TRBJ2-1; V gene: TRBV27; CDR3 protein: ASSSSGGTNEQF
D gene: TRBD2; J gene: TRBJ2-3; V gene: TRBV9; CDR3 protein: ASSEGTILSTDTQY
D gene: NA; J gene: TRBJ2-3; V gene: TRBV5-1; CDR3 protein: ASSLNSKADTQY
D gene: TRBD1; J gene: TRBJ1-1; V gene: TRBV9; CDR3 protein: ASSPHSGQGLGTEAF
D gene: NA; J gene: TRBJ2-2; V gene: TRBV5-1; CDR3 protein: ASREGTSNTGELF
D gene: NA; J gene: TRBJ1-5; V gene: TRBV6-5; CDR3 protein: ASSYSAGNQPQH
D gene: NA; J gene: TRBJ1-2; V gene: TRBV7-9; CDR3 protein: ASSLVEQLGYT
D gene: NA; J gene: TRBJ2-3; V gene: TRBV6-4; CDR3 protein: ASSEASSTDTQY
D gene: NA; J gene: TRBJ1-5; V gene: TRBV6-2/TRBV6-3; CDR3 protein: ASSRQINQPQH